The text below deals with one T cell receptor (beta chain). Antigen unknown. The germline V gene has CDR1 DFQATT and CDR2 SNEGSKA (reference sequence). CDR3 length: 17 amino acids. Trimming cost V 0 bases and J 3 bases, with 18 bases left between them. The sample is drawn from a study of blood T cells in healthy people across ages. Study in general: Every two T cells gave about one barcoded beta molecule via template switching. Study outcomes and limitations: The lack of PBMC sorting stopped any conclusive naive versus antigen-experienced comparison.

A second roughly 6 to 12 cycle PCR used barcoded and J-beta primers. Each TCR beta cDNA got a 12-nucleotide random molecular identifier. A single record per CDR3 protein comes from TCRdb applying MiXCR to the 5' RACE reads. In the table there are about 1.4 million distinct CDR3 sequences, approximately 59% of which are singletons. Material for sequencing was blood. The chain combines TRBV20-1 with TRBJ1-5; possibly TRBD1 for D (6 bases). The sequence was collected from a man younger than 35 in good health. The CDR3 nucleotides are TGCAGTGCTAGAGATCCCGGGACAACCGGTTACAATCAGCCCCAGCATTTT. This encodes CSARDPGTTGYNQPQHF.